One sample yielded the 6 T cell receptor beta chains listed below, sequenced in a study of blood T cell repertoires in COVID-19. Method: immunoSEQ multiplex PCR; TCRdb's copy keeps in-frame clones and lacks some. The data hold 250,000 to 350,000 clones, with over 75% observed a single time. Material for sequencing was peripheral blood. The receptors were gathered from a woman in her forties or fifties who had recovered from COVID-19.

The chain carries TRBV7-9 and TRBJ1-5; TRBD1 agrees at 9 bases. Germline V gene lookup returns CDR1 SEHNR and CDR2 FQNEAQ (reference sequence). CDR3 length equals 16 residues. V trimming: 1 base; J trimming: 2 bases; junction bases outside the gene matches: 3. The CDR3 protein is CASSLGQGGGNQPQHF. As DNA, the CDR3 is TGTGCCAGCAGCTTAGGACAGGGGGGAGGCAATCAGCCCCAGCATTTT.

The rearrangement links TRBV6-6 to TRBJ1-1; the D is unclear. Germline V gene data show CDR1 as MNHNY and CDR2 as SVGAGI (reference sequence). Trimming removed 7 bases at V and 3 bases at J, with 12 bases between. The CDR3 spans 13 residues. CDR3 nucleotides: TGTGCCAGCACCCCCTACCGGGACACTGAAGCTTTCTTT. Translated: CASTPYRDTEAFF.

CDR3 in DNA: TGTGCCTGGAGCAAGGGGCCGGCGGATGGCTACACCTTC. Protein: CAWSKGPADGYTF. V gene TRBV30 combines with J gene TRBJ1-2; tentative D call: TRBD1 (5 bases). This CDR3 is built from 13 residues. Germline V gene sequence: CDR1 GTSNPN, CDR2 SVGIG (reference sequence). The germline V and J ends were trimmed by 3 bases and 6 bases, with 14 bases remaining between them.

This rearrangement joins TRBV5-8 to TRBJ2-1; 8 nucleotides match TRBD2. With V trimmed by 1 base and J by 3 bases, 9 bases remained unmatched. Germline CDR1 reads SGHTS; CDR2 reads YDEGEE. The CDR3 loop spans 17 amino acids. CDR3 DNA sequence: TGTGCCAGCAGCTTGAGTTGGAGCGGGGGCCACTACAATGAGCAGTTCTTC. Its translation: CASSLSWSGGHYNEQFF.

The rearrangement links TRBV4-3 to TRBJ2-1; no reliable D call. Germline V gene sequence: CDR1 LGHNA, CDR2 YSLEER. V gave up 3 bases and J gave up 9 bases, with 12 bases separating them. The CDR3 is 13 residues long. This chain's CDR3 is CASSHQVSSEQFF. In DNA, the CDR3 is TGCGCCAGCAGCCATCAGGTGTCCAGTGAGCAGTTCTTC.

The V gene is TRBV7-8, the J gene TRBJ2-1; D is ambiguous. The CDR3 has 14 amino acids. The ends were cut back, 5 bases at V and 3 bases at J, with 11 bases in the middle. CDR1 is SGHVS and CDR2 is FQNEAQ in the germline V gene. In nucleotides, the CDR3 is TGTGCCAGCAGCCCCACTGACAACTACAATGAGCAGTTCTTC. Translation gives CASSPTDNYNEQFF. Full variable domain (missing parts from reference TRBV7-8 and TRBJ2-1): GAGVSQSPRYKVAKRGQDVALRCDPISGHVSLFWYQQALGQGPEFLTYFQNEAQLDKSGLPSDRFFAERPEGSVSTLKIQRTQQEDSAVYLCASSPTDNYNEQFFGPGTRLTVL.